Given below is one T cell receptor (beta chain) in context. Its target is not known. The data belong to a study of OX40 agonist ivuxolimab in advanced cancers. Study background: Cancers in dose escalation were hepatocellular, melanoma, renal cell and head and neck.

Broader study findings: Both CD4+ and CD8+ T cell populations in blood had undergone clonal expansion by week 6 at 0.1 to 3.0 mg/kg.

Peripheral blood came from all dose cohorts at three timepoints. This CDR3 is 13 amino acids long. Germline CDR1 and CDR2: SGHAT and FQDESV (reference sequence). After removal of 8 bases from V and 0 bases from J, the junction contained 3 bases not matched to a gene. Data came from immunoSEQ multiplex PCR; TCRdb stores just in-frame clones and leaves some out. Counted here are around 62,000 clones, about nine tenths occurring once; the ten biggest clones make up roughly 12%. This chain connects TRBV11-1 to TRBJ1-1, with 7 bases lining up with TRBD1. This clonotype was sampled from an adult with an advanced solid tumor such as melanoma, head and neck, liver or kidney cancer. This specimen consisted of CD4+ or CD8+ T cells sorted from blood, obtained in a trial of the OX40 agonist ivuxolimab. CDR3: CASATGVNTEAFF. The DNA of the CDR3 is TGTGCCAGCGCTACAGGGGTGAACACTGAAGCTTTCTTT.